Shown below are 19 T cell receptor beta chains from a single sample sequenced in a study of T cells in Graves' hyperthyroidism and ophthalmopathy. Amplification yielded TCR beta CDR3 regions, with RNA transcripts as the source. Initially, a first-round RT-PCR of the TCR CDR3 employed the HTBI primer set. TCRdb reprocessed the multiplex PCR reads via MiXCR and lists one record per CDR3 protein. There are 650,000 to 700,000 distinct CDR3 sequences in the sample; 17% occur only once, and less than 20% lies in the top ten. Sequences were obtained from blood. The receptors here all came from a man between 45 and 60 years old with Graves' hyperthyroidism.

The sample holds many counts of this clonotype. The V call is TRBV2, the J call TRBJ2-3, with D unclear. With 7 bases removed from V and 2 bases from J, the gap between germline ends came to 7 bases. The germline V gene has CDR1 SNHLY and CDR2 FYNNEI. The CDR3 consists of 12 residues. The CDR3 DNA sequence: TGTGCCAGCACCCCCCCCACAGATACGCAGTATTTT. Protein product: CASTPPTDTQYF. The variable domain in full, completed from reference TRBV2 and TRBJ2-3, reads EPEVTQTPSHQVTQMGQEVILRCVPISNHLYFYWYRQILGQKVEFLVSFYNNEISEKSEIFDDQFSVERPDGSNFTLKIRSTKLEDSAMYFCASTPPTDTQYFGPGTRLTVL.

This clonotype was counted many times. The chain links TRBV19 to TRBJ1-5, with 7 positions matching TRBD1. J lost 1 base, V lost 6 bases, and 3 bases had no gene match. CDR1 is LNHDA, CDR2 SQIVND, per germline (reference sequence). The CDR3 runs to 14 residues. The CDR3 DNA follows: TGTGCCAGTAGACAGACAGGGAGCAATCAGCCCCAGCATTTT. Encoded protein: CASRQTGSNQPQHF.

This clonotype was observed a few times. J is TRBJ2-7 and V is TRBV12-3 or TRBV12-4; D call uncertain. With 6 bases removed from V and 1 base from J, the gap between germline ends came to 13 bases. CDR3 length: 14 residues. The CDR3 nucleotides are TGTGCCAGCAGCCACTCCACTGAATCCTACGAGCAGTACTTC. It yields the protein CASSHSTESYEQYF.

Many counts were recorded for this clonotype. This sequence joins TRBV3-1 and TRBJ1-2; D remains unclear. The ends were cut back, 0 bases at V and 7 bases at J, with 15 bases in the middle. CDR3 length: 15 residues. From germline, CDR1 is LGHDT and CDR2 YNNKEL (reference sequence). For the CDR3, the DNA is TGTGCCAGCAGCCAAGATACTCGGGGTTACGGTGGCTACACCTTC. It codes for CASSQDTRGYGGYTF.

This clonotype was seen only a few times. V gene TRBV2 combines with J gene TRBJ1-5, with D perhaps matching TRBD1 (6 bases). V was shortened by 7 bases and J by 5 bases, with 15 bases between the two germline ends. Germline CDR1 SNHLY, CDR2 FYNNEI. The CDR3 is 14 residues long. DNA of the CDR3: TGTGCCAGCACCCCTGGCGGGGGCCATCAGCCCCAGCATTTT. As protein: CASTPGGGHQPQHF.

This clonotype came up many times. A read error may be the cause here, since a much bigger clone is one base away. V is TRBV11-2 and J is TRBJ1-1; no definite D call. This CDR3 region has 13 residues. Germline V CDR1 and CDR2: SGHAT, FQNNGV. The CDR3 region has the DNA TGTGCCGGCAGTCCGACATGGGACACTGAAGCTTTCTTT. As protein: CAGSPTWDTEAFF.

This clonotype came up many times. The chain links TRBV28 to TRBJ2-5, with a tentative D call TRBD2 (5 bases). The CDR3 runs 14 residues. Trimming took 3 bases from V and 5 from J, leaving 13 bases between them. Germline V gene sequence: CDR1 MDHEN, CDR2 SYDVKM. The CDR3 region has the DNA TGTGCCAGCAGTTTCGGGGTTGTGTTGGAGACCCAGTACTTC. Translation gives CASSFGVVLETQYF.

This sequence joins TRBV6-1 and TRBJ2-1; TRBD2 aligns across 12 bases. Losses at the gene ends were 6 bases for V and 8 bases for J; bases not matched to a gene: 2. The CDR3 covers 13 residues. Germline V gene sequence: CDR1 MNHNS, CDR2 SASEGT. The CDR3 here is CASRTSGSDEQFF. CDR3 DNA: TGTGCCAGCAGGACTAGCGGGAGCGATGAGCAGTTCTTC.

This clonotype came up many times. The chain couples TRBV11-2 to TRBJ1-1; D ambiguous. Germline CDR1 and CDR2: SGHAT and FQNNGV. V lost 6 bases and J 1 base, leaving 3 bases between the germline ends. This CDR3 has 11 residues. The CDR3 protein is CASRRNTEAFF. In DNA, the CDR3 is TGTGCCAGCAGGCGGAACACTGAAGCTTTCTTT.

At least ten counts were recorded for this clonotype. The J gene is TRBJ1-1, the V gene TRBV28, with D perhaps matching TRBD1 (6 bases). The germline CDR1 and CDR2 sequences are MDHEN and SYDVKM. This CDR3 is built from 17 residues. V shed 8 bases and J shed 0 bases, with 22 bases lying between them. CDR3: CASRLRTGPTMNTEAFF. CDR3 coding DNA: TGTGCCAGCCGATTGAGAACAGGGCCCACAATGAACACTGAAGCTTTCTTT.

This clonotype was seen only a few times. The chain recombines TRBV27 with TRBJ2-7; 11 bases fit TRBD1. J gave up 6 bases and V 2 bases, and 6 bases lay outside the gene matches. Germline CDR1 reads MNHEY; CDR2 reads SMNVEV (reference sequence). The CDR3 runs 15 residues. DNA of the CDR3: TGTGCCAGCAGTTTAAAATCGGGACAGGGGGTCGAGCAGTACTTC. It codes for CASSLKSGQGVEQYF.

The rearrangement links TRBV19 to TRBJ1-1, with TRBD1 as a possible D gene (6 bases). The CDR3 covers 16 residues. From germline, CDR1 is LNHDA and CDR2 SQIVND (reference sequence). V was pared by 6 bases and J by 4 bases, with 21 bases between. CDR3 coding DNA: TGTGCCAGTAGCGCTACCCGACAGGCAAGTTTCACTGAAGCTTTCTTT. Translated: CASSATRQASFTEAFF.

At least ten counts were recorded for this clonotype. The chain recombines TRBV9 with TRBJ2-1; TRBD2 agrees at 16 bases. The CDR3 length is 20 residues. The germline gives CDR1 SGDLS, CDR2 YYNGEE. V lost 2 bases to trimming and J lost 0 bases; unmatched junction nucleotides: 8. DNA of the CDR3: TGTGCCAGCAGCGTGGAGGGACTAGCGGGAGGGAAGAGCTCCTACAATGAGCAGTTCTTC. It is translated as CASSVEGLAGGKSSYNEQFF.

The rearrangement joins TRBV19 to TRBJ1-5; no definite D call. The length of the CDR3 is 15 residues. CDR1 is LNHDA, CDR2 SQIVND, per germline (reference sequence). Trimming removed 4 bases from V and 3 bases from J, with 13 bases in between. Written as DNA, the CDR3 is TGTGCCAGTAGTAGACCGACAAAGCCCAATCAGCCCCAGCATTTT. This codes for CASSRPTKPNQPQHF.

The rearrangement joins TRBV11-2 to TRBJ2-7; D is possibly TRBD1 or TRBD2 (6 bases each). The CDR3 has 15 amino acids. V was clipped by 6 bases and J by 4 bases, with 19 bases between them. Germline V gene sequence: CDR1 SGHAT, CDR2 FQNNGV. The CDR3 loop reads CASRFTGAPVYEQYF. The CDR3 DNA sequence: TGTGCCAGCAGATTCACGGGGGCGCCGGTGTACGAGCAGTACTTC.

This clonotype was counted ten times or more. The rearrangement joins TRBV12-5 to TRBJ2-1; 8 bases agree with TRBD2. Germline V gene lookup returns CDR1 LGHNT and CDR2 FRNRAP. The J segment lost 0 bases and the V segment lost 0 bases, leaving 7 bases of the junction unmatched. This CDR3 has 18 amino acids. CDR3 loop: CASGLVRGGGSSYNEQFF. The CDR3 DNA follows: TGTGCTAGTGGTTTGGTACGGGGCGGGGGGAGCTCCTACAATGAGCAGTTCTTC.

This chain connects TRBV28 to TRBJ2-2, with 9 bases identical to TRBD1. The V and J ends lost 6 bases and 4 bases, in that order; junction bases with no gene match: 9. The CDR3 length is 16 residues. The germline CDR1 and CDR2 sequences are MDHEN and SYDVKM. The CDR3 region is CASSRPTGGPTGELFF. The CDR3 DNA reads TGTGCCAGCAGCCGACCCACAGGGGGCCCCACCGGGGAGCTGTTTTTT.

CDR3 sequence (DNA): TGTGCCAGCAGCCCCTGGACTAGCGGGATCCCCTACAATGAGCAGTTCTTC. Translated, it gives CASSPWTSGIPYNEQFF. The chain carries TRBV28 and TRBJ2-1, with TRBD2 identical over 12 bases. The junction had 8 bases not matched to a gene; V was cut back by 6 bases and J by 2 bases. The CDR3 contains 17 residues. Germline V gene lookup returns CDR1 MDHEN and CDR2 SYDVKM.

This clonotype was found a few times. CDR3: CASSLAAAGNTGELFF. The CDR3 nucleotides are TGCGCCAGCAGCTTGGCGGCGGCAGGGAACACCGGGGAGCTGTTTTTT. The V and J genes are TRBV5-1 and TRBJ2-2; D unclear. From germline, CDR1 is SGHRS and CDR2 YFSETQ. This CDR3 is 16 amino acids long. V lost 0 bases and J 1 base, leaving 10 bases between the germline ends.